These T cell receptor beta chains were read from a single sample in a study of blood T cells in healthy people across ages. TCRdb recomputed calls from the 5' RACE reads with MiXCR, one row per CDR3 protein. This table has roughly 1,500,000 distinct CDR3 sequences, around two fifths appearing once. Source material: blood. The receptor set was obtained from a young woman in good health. Both conserved end residues are part of each CDR3. D genes are given only for firm matches. Expanded clones are given a class, and other clones once, few, many or no size at all.

v_gene	len	j_gene	abundance	d_gene	CDR3aa	CDR3nt
TRBV6-5	17	TRBJ2-2	few	TRBD1	CASSYINDRGQGGELFF	TGTGCCAGCAGTTACATTAACGACAGGGGGCAAGGCGGGGAGCTGTTTTTT
TRBV18	15	TRBJ2-6	few	-	CASSPGTGGANVLTF	TGTGCCAGCTCACCAGGGACTGGTGGGGCCAACGTCCTGACTTTC
TRBV5-1	16	TRBJ2-5	-	TRBD2	CASRGRTSGAQETQYF	TGCGCCAGCAGAGGAAGGACTAGCGGAGCCCAAGAGACCCAGTACTTC
TRBV7-9	18	TRBJ1-5	few	TRBD1	CASSLAWDRGFGNQPQHF	TGTGCCAGCAGCTTAGCGTGGGACAGGGGTTTTGGAAATCAGCCCCAGCATTTT
TRBV27	17	TRBJ1-1	once	TRBD1	CASRVRDSQTLLTEAFF	TGTGCCAGCCGCGTGCGGGACAGTCAAACCCTTTTAACTGAAGCTTTCTTT
TRBV3-1	15	TRBJ2-2	-	TRBD2	CASSQAGENTGELFF	TGTGCCAGCAGCCAGGCGGGGGAGAACACCGGGGAGCTGTTTTTT
TRBV12-3/TRBV12-4	16	TRBJ2-1	-	TRBD1	CASSLQGAIAYNEQFF	TGTGCCAGCAGTTTACAGGGGGCTATCGCCTACAATGAGCAGTTCTTC
TRBV11-2	12	TRBJ2-1	few	TRBD1	CASSFAGTGAFF	TGTGCCAGCAGCTTCGCCGGGACAGGGGCGTTCTTC
TRBV6-5	16	TRBJ2-2	-	TRBD2	CASSYSTSGYTGELFF	TGTGCCAGCAGTTACTCGACTAGCGGGTACACCGGGGAGCTGTTTTTT
TRBV2	17	TRBJ2-7	-	TRBD2	CASRETSGGLSYNEQYF	TGTGCCAGCAGGGAGACTAGCGGGGGGCTTTCCTATAATGAGCAGTACTTC
TRBV12-3/TRBV12-4	14	TRBJ1-1	few	TRBD1	CASSLADRATEAFF	TGTGCCAGCAGTTTAGCGGACAGGGCCACTGAAGCTTTCTTT
TRBV18	16	TRBJ2-2	once	-	CASSPSRIPNTGELFF	TGTGCCAGCTCACCATCCAGAATCCCTAACACCGGGGAGCTGTTTTTT
TRBV28	14	TRBJ2-5	-	-	CASSLPGFVGTQYF	TGTGCCAGCAGTTTACCTGGGTTTGTCGGGACCCAGTACTTC
TRBV20-1	15	TRBJ1-1	few	-	CSARDRGIANTEAFF	TGCAGTGCTAGAGATAGGGGGATAGCGAACACTGAAGCTTTCTTT
TRBV7-8	16	TRBJ2-3	-	TRBD2	CASSLIGSAGADTQYF	TGTGCCAGCAGCTTAATCGGGTCAGCGGGGGCTGATACGCAGTATTTT
TRBV4-1	14	TRBJ2-1	-	-	CASSHPTGYNEQFF	TGCGCCAGCAGCCACCCCACAGGTTACAATGAGCAGTTCTTC
TRBV7-8	11	TRBJ1-1	-	-	CASYTNTEAFF	TGTGCCAGTTACACGAACACTGAAGCTTTCTTT
TRBV15	13	TRBJ2-1	few	TRBD1	CATSRVIGTGEFF	TGTGCCACCAGCAGAGTGATAGGGACAGGGGAGTTCTTC
TRBV7-9	14	TRBJ1-4	-	-	CTSSHGGSNEKLFF	TGTACCAGCAGCCACGGGGGTTCTAATGAAAAACTGTTTTTT
TRBV2	13	TRBJ2-7	few	-	CASSDNPGNEQYF	TGTGCCAGCAGTGATAATCCGGGAAACGAGCAGTACTTC
TRBV7-2	15	TRBJ2-4	-	-	CASSRTASAKNIQYF	TGTGCCAGCAGTCGCACGGCTAGCGCCAAAAACATTCAGTACTTC
TRBV6-5	14	TRBJ1-6	-	TRBD1	CASTSGGLNSPLHF	TGTGCCAGCACCTCAGGGGGGCTTAATTCACCCCTCCACTTT
TRBV20-1	12	TRBJ1-1	-	-	CSALRWDTEAFF	TGCAGTGCTCTACGCTGGGACACTGAAGCTTTCTTT
TRBV21-1	18	TRBJ2-7	-	-	CASSSVRVSSGGAYEQYF	TGTGCCAGCAGCTCCGTAAGGGTTTCTAGCGGGGGGGCGTACGAGCAGTACTTC
TRBV20-1	16	TRBJ1-6	-	-	CSALPARSSYNSPLHF	TGCAGTGCCCTTCCGGCGAGGAGCTCCTATAATTCACCCCTCCACTTT
TRBV3-1	15	TRBJ2-7	few	-	CASSQFVGGTYEQYF	TGTGCCAGCAGCCAGTTTGTCGGGGGGACATACGAGCAGTACTTC
TRBV25-1	14	TRBJ2-1	-	TRBD2	CASSISGGHNEQFF	TGTGCCAGCAGTATTAGCGGGGGCCACAATGAGCAGTTCTTC
TRBV12-3/TRBV12-4	15	TRBJ1-4	-	-	CASTDGGRANEKLFF	TGTGCCAGCACCGACGGGGGTAGAGCTAATGAAAAACTGTTTTTT
TRBV4-1	15	TRBJ1-5	-	TRBD1	CASSPRGRDNQPQHF	TGCGCCAGCAGTCCCAGGGGGCGCGACAATCAGCCCCAGCATTTT
TRBV4-1	20	TRBJ1-1	-	TRBD1	CASSQVGQGIIGGPNTEAFF	TGCGCCAGCAGCCAAGTTGGACAGGGGATTATTGGGGGGCCGAACACTGAAGCTTTCTTT
TRBV20-1	14	TRBJ1-1	-	-	CSASASAWNTEAFF	TGCAGTGCTAGCGCCTCTGCTTGGAACACTGAAGCTTTCTTT
TRBV5-1	15	TRBJ1-1	-	-	CASSLEGNPSNRAFF	TGCGCCAGCAGCTTGGAAGGTAACCCCTCTAATAGGGCTTTCTTT
TRBV7-9	14	TRBJ1-4	-	-	CASSRGTSNEKLFF	TGTGCCAGCAGCCGCGGGACAAGTAATGAAAAACTGTTTTTT
TRBV12-3/TRBV12-4	16	TRBJ2-7	-	-	CASRHTGRKGLYEQYF	TGTGCCAGCAGGCATACGGGCCGAAAGGGCTTATACGAGCAGTACTTC
TRBV28	15	TRBJ1-4	-	-	CASSFWVGVGEKLFF	TGTGCCAGCAGTTTTTGGGTAGGGGTTGGTGAAAAACTGTTTTTT
TRBV29-1	12	TRBJ2-5	few	-	CSVEALEETQYF	TGCAGCGTTGAAGCGCTAGAAGAGACCCAGTACTTC
TRBV20-1	16	TRBJ2-5	few	TRBD2	CSARGSSGRAQETQYF	TGCAGTGCTAGGGGATCTAGCGGGAGGGCTCAAGAGACCCAGTACTTC
TRBV6-1	15	TRBJ2-1	-	TRBD2	CASSPRRGTYNEQFF	TGTGCCAGCAGTCCTAGGCGGGGGACCTACAATGAGCAGTTCTTC
TRBV12-3/TRBV12-4	15	TRBJ2-7	-	-	CASRPGGQSSYEQYF	TGTGCCAGCAGACCTGGAGGGCAGAGTAGCTACGAGCAGTACTTC
TRBV6-6	13	TRBJ2-7	few	TRBD1	CASGDRDSYEQYF	TGTGCCAGCGGGGACAGGGACTCCTACGAGCAGTACTTC
TRBV3-1	14	TRBJ1-2	-	-	CASSQAQVGYGYTF	TGTGCCAGCAGCCAAGCTCAGGTGGGCTATGGCTACACCTTC
TRBV28	18	TRBJ2-1	-	TRBD1	CASSSLWPRDSSYNEQFF	TGTGCCAGCAGTTCGCTATGGCCCCGGGACAGCTCCTACAATGAGCAGTTCTTC
TRBV29-1	13	TRBJ1-5	-	-	CSVEQGKGQPQHF	TGCAGCGTTGAACAGGGGAAGGGTCAGCCCCAGCATTTT
TRBV29-1	11	TRBJ2-3	many	-	CSVYSGDTQYF	TGCAGCGTTTATAGTGGAGATACGCAGTATTTT
TRBV6-6	13	TRBJ2-2	-	-	CASKEGGSGELFF	TGTGCCAGCAAGGAGGGGGGGTCCGGGGAGCTGTTTTTT
TRBV29-1	13	TRBJ1-1	-	-	CSVVNQGTNEAFF	TGCAGCGTAGTTAATCAGGGAACGAATGAAGCTTTCTTT
TRBV20-1	15	TRBJ2-5	-	TRBD2	CSAGTSGRAKETQYF	TGCAGTGCGGGGACTAGCGGGAGGGCCAAAGAGACCCAGTACTTC
TRBV20-1	13	TRBJ2-3	-	TRBD2	CSARSGNLDTQYF	TGCAGTGCTAGAAGCGGGAACCTAGATACGCAGTATTTT
TRBV28	16	TRBJ1-1	-	TRBD1	CASSMGQGWENTEAFF	TGTGCCAGCAGTATGGGACAGGGGTGGGAGAACACTGAAGCTTTCTTT
TRBV6-2/TRBV6-3	13	TRBJ2-3	-	TRBD2	CASSQATSGRPYF	TGTGCCAGCAGCCAGGCGACTAGCGGGAGGCCGTATTTT
TRBV7-9	14	TRBJ2-1	once	-	CASRFALGAAEQFF	TGTGCCAGCAGATTTGCACTAGGTGCGGCTGAGCAGTTCTTC
TRBV20-1	16	TRBJ2-1	-	-	CSAKPRFRSSYNEQFF	TGCAGTGCTAAACCGCGGTTTCGAAGCTCCTACAATGAGCAGTTCTTC
TRBV7-2	14	TRBJ2-3	few	-	CASSLDPHTDTQYF	TGTGCCAGCAGCCTGGATCCCCACACAGATACGCAGTATTTT
TRBV20-1	17	TRBJ2-7	-	TRBD2	CSARDLGAGVSYNEQYF	TGCAGTGCTAGAGATCTCGGGGCGGGAGTGTCCTACAATGAGCAGTACTTC
TRBV12-5	12	TRBJ1-2	few	-	CSYRVPNYGYTF	TGTTCATACAGGGTCCCTAACTATGGCTACACCTTC